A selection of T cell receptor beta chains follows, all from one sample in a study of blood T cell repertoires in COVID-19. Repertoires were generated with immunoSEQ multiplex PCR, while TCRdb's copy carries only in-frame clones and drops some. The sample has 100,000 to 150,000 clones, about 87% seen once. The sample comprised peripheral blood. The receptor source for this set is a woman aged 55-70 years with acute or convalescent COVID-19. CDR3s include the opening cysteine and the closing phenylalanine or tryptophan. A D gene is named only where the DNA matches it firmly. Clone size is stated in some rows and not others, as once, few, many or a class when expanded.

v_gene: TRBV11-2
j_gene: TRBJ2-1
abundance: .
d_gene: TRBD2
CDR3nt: TGTGCCAGATCGACTAGCGGGAGGGCCCTCGACTACAATGAGCAGTTCTTC
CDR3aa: CARSTSGRALDYNEQFF

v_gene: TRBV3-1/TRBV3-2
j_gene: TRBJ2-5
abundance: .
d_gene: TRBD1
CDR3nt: TGTGCCAGCAGCCTCGACAGGGGGATAGGAGAGACCCAGTACTTC
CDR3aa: CASSLDRGIGETQYF

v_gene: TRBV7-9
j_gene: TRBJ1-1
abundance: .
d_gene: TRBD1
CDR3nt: TGTGCCAGCAGCTTAGGACAGGGTACGCCTTTCTTT
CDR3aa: CASSLGQGTPFF

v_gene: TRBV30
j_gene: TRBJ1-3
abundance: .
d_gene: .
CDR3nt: TGTGCCTGGAGTAAACTGCCCTCTGGAAACACCATATATTTT
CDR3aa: CAWSKLPSGNTIYF

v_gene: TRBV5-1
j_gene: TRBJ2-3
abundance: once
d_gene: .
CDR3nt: TGCGCCAGCAGCTTGGCCGGGTTTGCAGATACGCAGTATTTT
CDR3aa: CASSLAGFADTQYF

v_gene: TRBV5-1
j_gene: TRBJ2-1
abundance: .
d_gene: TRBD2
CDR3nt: TGCGCCAGCAGCCCCGGTTGGGGACTAGCGGGAGGCCTCTCCTACAATGAGCAGTTCTTC
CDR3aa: CASSPGWGLAGGLSYNEQFF

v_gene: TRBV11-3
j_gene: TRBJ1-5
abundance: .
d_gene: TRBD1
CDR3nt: TGTGCCAGCAGCTCCGGGACAGGGGGTCAGCCCCAGCATTTT
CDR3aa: CASSSGTGGQPQHF

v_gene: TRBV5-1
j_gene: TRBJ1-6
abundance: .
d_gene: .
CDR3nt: TGCGCCAGCAGCTCGAGAGGGATCGATGGTTCACCCCTCCACTTT
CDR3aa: CASSSRGIDGSPLHF

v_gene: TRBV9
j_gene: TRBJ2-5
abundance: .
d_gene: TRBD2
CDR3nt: TGTGCCAGCAGCTCCCAGCGGGAGGAGACCCAGTACTTC
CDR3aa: CASSSQREETQYF

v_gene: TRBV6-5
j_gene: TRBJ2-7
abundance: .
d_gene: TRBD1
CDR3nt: TGTGCCAGCAGGGGACAGGTTATCGGGTCCTACGAGCAGTACTTC
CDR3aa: CASRGQVIGSYEQYF

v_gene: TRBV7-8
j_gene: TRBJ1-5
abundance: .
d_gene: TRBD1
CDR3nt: TGTGCCAGCAGCTGGACAGGGGATAGCAATCAGCCCCAGCATTTT
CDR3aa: CASSWTGDSNQPQHF